The 25 T cell receptor beta chains below come from one sample, sequenced in a study of regulatory and conventional T cells in RAG deficiency. Here immunoSEQ multiplex PCR was the method, and the copy in TCRdb shows in-frame clones only, minus some. Here the sample spans roughly 11,000 clones, roughly 95% being singletons. Genomic DNA came from blood regulatory T cells gated CD4+ CD25-high CD127-low. Separately, the same data were catalogued under a study of regulatory T cells. Per that paper: The primer mix had 52 TRBV and 13 TRBJ primers.

The sequencing sample was made of CD127- CD25+ CD4+ Tregs sorted from blood. The receptors were sampled from a human donor in good health.

The V gene is TRBV25-1, the J gene TRBJ1-1, with D possibly being TRBD1 (6 bases). Trimming shortened V by 3 bases and J by 4 bases, and 15 bases separated the two germline ends. The CDR3 has 15 amino acids. The germline V gene has CDR1 MGHDK and CDR2 SYGVNS. Here the CDR3 DNA reads TGTGCCAGCAGTGAGAAGACAGGCCGGAGCACTGAAGCTTTCTTT. As protein: CASSEKTGRSTEAFF.

The gene calls are TRBV19 and TRBJ2-1; TRBD1 aligns across 7 bases. This CDR3 spans 16 amino acids. Trimming cost V 2 bases and J 2 bases; bases outside gene matches: 6. From germline, CDR1 is LNHDA and CDR2 SQIVND (reference sequence). This chain's CDR3 is CASSILGQGAYNEQFF. The DNA for the CDR3 is TGTGCCAGTAGTATATTGGGGCAGGGGGCCTACAATGAGCAGTTCTTC.

V gene TRBV28 combines with J gene TRBJ1-1, with a tentative D call TRBD1 (6 bases). Germline lookup yields CDR1 MDHEN and CDR2 SYDVKM. The CDR3 spans 13 residues. V lost 3 bases, J lost 11 bases, and 16 bases lay in between. The CDR3 loop is CASSLARGAYAFF. CDR3 nucleotide sequence: TGTGCCAGCAGTTTGGCCCGGGGGGCGTACGCTTTCTTT.

This chain uses TRBV6-1 with TRBJ1-5; a weak D match, TRBD1 (6 bases). CDR3 length: 16 amino acids. Between the trimmed V and J ends, which lost 4 bases and 5 bases, there was a span of 18 bases. Germline CDR1 reads MNHNS; CDR2 reads SASEGT. The CDR3 bases are TGTGCCAGCAGTGCTCTCAGGGGATTCCTGGATCAGCCCCAGCATTTT. Protein sequence: CASSALRGFLDQPQHF.

This chain uses TRBV4-1 with TRBJ2-6; D gene uncertain. From germline, CDR1 is MGHRA and CDR2 YSYEKL. Trimming removed 1 base from V and 0 bases from J, with 4 bases in between. This CDR3 region has 15 residues. The CDR3 reads CASSQALSGANVLTF. CDR3 in DNA: TGCGCCAGCAGCCAAGCCCTCTCTGGGGCCAACGTCCTGACTTTC.

The genes are TRBV10-2 and TRBJ2-3; 8 nucleotides align to TRBD1. After removal of 7 bases from V and 9 bases from J, the junction contained 6 bases not matched to a gene. CDR1 and CDR2 from the germline V gene are WSHSY and SAAADI. CDR3 length: 12 amino acids. The CDR3 bases are TGCGCCAGCACCAAGGACAGGGCGACGCAGTATTTT. Its protein is CASTKDRATQYF.

The chain recombines TRBV19 with TRBJ1-5, with D unclear. V lost 7 bases to trimming and J lost 0 bases, with 13 bases between them. This CDR3 comprises 15 residues. CDR1 and CDR2 (germline): LNHDA, SQIVND (reference sequence). The CDR3 region is CASTRGSHSNQPQHF. Written as DNA, the CDR3 is TGTGCCAGTACAAGAGGGTCTCATAGCAATCAGCCCCAGCATTTT.

J is TRBJ1-2 and V is TRBV6-1; 9 nucleotides match TRBD1. This CDR3 has 14 residues. V lost 3 bases, J lost 3 bases, and 2 bases stayed unmatched. The germline V gene encodes CDR1 MNHNS and CDR2 SASEGT. CDR3 coding DNA: TGTGCCAGCAGTGACCGGACAGGGGACTATGGCTACACCTTC. Amino acid sequence: CASSDRTGDYGYTF.

Worth noting for this clone: The CDR3 does not end in the conserved phenylalanine or tryptophan, so this is likely a read error. This rearrangement joins TRBV5-4 to TRBJ1-1, with a tentative D call TRBD1 (6 bases). The germline CDR1 and CDR2 sequences are SGHNT and YYREEE (reference sequence). The length of the CDR3 is 17 residues. The V end lost 3 bases, the J end lost 0 bases, and 18 bases lay between the germline ends. The chain's CDR3 is CASSSPYRQGMNTEAFL. The CDR3 DNA sequence: TGTGCCAGCAGCTCCCCGTATAGGCAGGGGATGAACACTGAAGCTTTCCTT.

The chain links TRBV6-5 to TRBJ2-3, with 7 bases matching TRBD1. Germline lookup yields CDR1 MNHEY and CDR2 SVGAGI. The CDR3 is made up of 14 amino acids. V dropped 6 bases and J dropped 1; count of bases not matched to a gene: 4. This chain's CDR3 is CASRKDRRTDTQYF. The CDR3 DNA follows: TGTGCCAGCAGGAAGGACAGGCGCACAGATACGCAGTATTTT.

The chain combines TRBV6-1 with TRBJ2-3; 7 nucleotides agree with TRBD2. Germline V gives CDR1 MNHNS, CDR2 SASEGT. The V segment lost 6 bases and the J segment 0 bases; nucleotides outside the gene matches: 6. The CDR3 length is 15 residues. The CDR3 here is CASSNLAASTDTQYF. The CDR3 DNA reads as TGTGCCAGCAGCAATCTAGCGGCTAGCACAGATACGCAGTATTTT.

This clone was seen a few times. V and J are TRBV11-2 and TRBJ1-2, with unresolved D. Trimming left V 2 bases short and J 4 bases short, with 11 bases between. Germline-derived CDR1 and CDR2 are SGHAT and FQNNGV. The CDR3 totals 14 residues. The CDR3 protein is CASSLSRSSYGYTF. The CDR3 DNA is TGTGCCAGCAGCTTAAGCCGGAGCTCCTATGGCTACACCTTC.

Only one count was recorded for this clone. The V gene is TRBV18, the J gene TRBJ1-6; D may be TRBD1 (6 bases). Germline CDR1 and CDR2: KGHSH and LQKENI. This CDR3 contains 15 residues. Between the trimmed V and J ends, which lost 2 bases and 6 bases, there was a span of 11 bases. CDR3 DNA: TGTGCCAGCTCACCAAGGGGGAGGGGTAATTCACCCCTCCACTTT. The encoded protein is CASSPRGRGNSPLHF. Full variable domain (outside the CDR3, taken from reference TRBV18 and TRBJ1-6): NAGVMQNPRHLVRRRGQEARLRCSPMKGHSHVYWYRQLPEEGLKFMVYLQKENIIDESGMPKERFSAEFPKEGPSILRIQQVVRGDSAAYFCASSPRGRGNSPLHFGNGTRLTVT.

The CDR3 DNA reads as TGCGCCAGCAGCCCGGGAGGATTTCAGAACACTGAAGCTTTCTTT. It translates to CASSPGGFQNTEAFF. This chain connects TRBV5-1 to TRBJ1-1; D is ambiguous. Trimming removed 4 bases from V and 1 base from J, with 14 bases in between. The CDR3 spans 15 residues. CDR1 and CDR2 from the germline V gene are SGHRS and YFSETQ.

This clone has just a few counts. The chain links TRBV10-1 to TRBJ2-2; TRBD2 aligns across 10 bases. The V gene's germline CDR1 is WNHNN and CDR2 SYGVQD (reference sequence). CDR3 size: 17 residues. With V trimmed by 0 bases and J by 6 bases, 7 bases remained unmatched. Here the CDR3 reads CASSESVLAGVSGELFF. CDR3 in DNA: TGCGCCAGCAGTGAGTCTGTGCTAGCGGGGGTATCCGGGGAGCTGTTTTTT.

The chain combines TRBV5-1 with TRBJ1-2; 7 nucleotides line up with TRBD1. CDR1 is SGHRS and CDR2 is YFSETQ in the germline V gene. The CDR3 covers 15 residues. Trimming took 0 bases from V and 0 from J; bases not matched to a gene: 2. CDR3 amino acids: CASSLGDSSNYGYTF. In DNA form, the CDR3 reads TGCGCCAGCAGCTTGGGGGACAGTTCTAACTATGGCTACACCTTC.

V is TRBV5-1 and J is TRBJ1-1; D remains ambiguous. The CDR3 is 14 residues long. Per germline, CDR1 SGHRS and CDR2 YFSETQ. V was clipped by 4 bases and J by 5 bases, with 15 bases between them. The CDR3 loop reads CASSPREGKTEAFF. The CDR3 DNA follows: TGCGCCAGCAGCCCCCGGGAGGGTAAGACTGAAGCTTTCTTT.

The V and J genes are TRBV11-2 and TRBJ2-2, with D maybe TRBD2 (6 bases). Trimming cost V 1 base and J 3 bases, with 12 bases left between them. Germline CDR1 is SGHAT and CDR2 is FQNNGV. This CDR3 region has 16 residues. This CDR3 reads CASSLGGVIYTGELFF. DNA for the CDR3: TGTGCCAGCAGCTTAGGCGGGGTTATTTACACCGGGGAGCTGTTTTTT.

The rearrangement uses TRBV18 and TRBJ1-2, with D uncertain. V was trimmed by 2 bases and J by 3 bases, leaving 10 bases between them. Germline V gene lookup returns CDR1 KGHSH and CDR2 LQKENI. The CDR3 consists of 14 residues. The CDR3 loop is CASSPSQAYYGYTF. The CDR3 region has the DNA TGTGCCAGCTCACCAAGCCAGGCGTACTATGGCTACACCTTC.

The rearrangement links TRBV7-9 to TRBJ2-2; TRBD1 is a possible D gene (5 bases). Germline CDR1 reads SEHNR; CDR2 reads FQNEAQ (reference sequence). This CDR3 comprises 14 residues. Trimming removed 1 base from V and 3 bases from J, with 6 bases in between. This CDR3 reads CASSLVRDTGELFF. CDR3 nucleotides: TGTGCCAGCAGCTTAGTCAGGGACACCGGGGAGCTGTTTTTT.

The chain recombines TRBV7-3 with TRBJ2-3; 15 bases agree with TRBD2. Germline values: CDR1 SGHTA, CDR2 FQGTGA. With 5 bases clipped from V and 1 base from J, the junction kept 7 bases outside the gene matches. CDR3 length: 18 amino acids. CDR3 loop: CASSLGLAGGPGTDTQYF. CDR3 nucleotide sequence: TGTGCCAGCAGCCTAGGACTAGCGGGGGGGCCGGGCACAGATACGCAGTATTTT.

This chain links TRBV5-1 with TRBJ2-1; 7 bases fit TRBD1. The CDR3 has 13 amino acids. Germline loops: CDR1 SGHRS, CDR2 YFSETQ. V trimming: 6 bases; J trimming: 2 bases; junction bases outside the gene matches: 2. In nucleotides, the CDR3 is TGCGCCAGCAATGACAGGGCCTACAATGAGCAGTTCTTC. Protein sequence: CASNDRAYNEQFF.

The genes are TRBV6-1 and TRBJ2-7; 7 nucleotides match TRBD2. J was trimmed by 5 bases and V by 6 bases; bases with no gene match: 13. Germline V lookup: CDR1 MNHNS, CDR2 SASEGT. The CDR3 consists of 15 residues. This chain's CDR3 is CASSLAGGGSDEQYF. The CDR3 DNA follows: TGTGCCAGCAGCCTCGCGGGCGGGGGTTCGGACGAGCAGTACTTC.

This chain connects TRBV19 to TRBJ2-3, with 9 bases matching TRBD1. This CDR3 has 19 amino acids. Trimming took 5 bases from V and 0 from J; bases not matched to a gene: 15. Per germline, CDR1 LNHDA and CDR2 SQIVND (reference sequence). The CDR3 loop is CASSPLDRGTHPSTDTQYF. The CDR3 DNA follows: TGTGCCAGTAGTCCTCTCGACAGGGGGACTCACCCCAGCACAGATACGCAGTATTTT.

The rearrangement joins TRBV4-2 to TRBJ2-1, with TRBD2 matching 10 bases. This CDR3 has 15 residues. In germline, CDR1 is LGHNA, CDR2 YNFKEQ. The V and J ends lost 4 bases and 9 bases, in that order; junction bases with no gene match: 9. CDR3 nucleotide sequence: TGTGCCAGCAGCCCGTCCAGCGGGGGGGTGAGTGAGCAGTTCTTC. As protein: CASSPSSGGVSEQFF.